Listed here are 26 T cell receptor beta chains from one sample, sequenced in a study of blood T cells in healthy people across ages. Primers used in a second PCR of about 7 to 12 cycles were a sample-barcoded 5' primer and a J-beta primer mix. TCRdb fed the 5' RACE reads into MiXCR, producing one record per CDR3 protein. The profile covers hundreds of thousands of distinct CDR3 sequences, with approximately 25% appearing a single time and roughly 9% taken by the ten largest. This sample was shared with a second study, whose subject was T cells of mothers and their children.

Sequenced material: blood. Every receptor here comes from a boy younger than 18 in good health.

The rearrangement joins TRBV4-3 to TRBJ2-7; D not certain. CDR3 length equals 14 residues. The ends were cut back, 4 bases at V and 1 base at J, with 11 bases in the middle. Germline loops: CDR1 LGHNA, CDR2 YSLEER. The CDR3 region has the DNA TGCGCCAGCAGCCCTGGGGTCTCGTCCTACGAGCAGTACTTC. Translated: CASSPGVSSYEQYF.

Only a few counts were recorded for this clonotype. The rearrangement links TRBV5-5 to TRBJ2-4; D is uncertain. CDR3 length equals 14 residues. Germline V gene lookup returns CDR1 SGHKS and CDR2 YYEKEE (reference sequence). Trimming removed 5 bases from V and 5 bases from J, with 14 bases in between. CDR3 amino acids: CASSSTGGENIQYF. The CDR3, as DNA: TGTGCCAGCAGTTCCACGGGCGGCGAAAACATTCAGTACTTC.

The chain employs TRBV4-1 and TRBJ2-1, with a tentative D call TRBD2 (6 bases). The germline V and J ends were trimmed by 4 bases and 3 bases, with 19 bases remaining between them. The germline gives CDR1 MGHRA, CDR2 YSYEKL. The CDR3 extends over 17 amino acids. CDR3 nucleotide sequence: TGCGCCAGCAGCCGGGGCCTCGGCGGGGTGGACTACAATGAGCAGTTCTTC. It codes for CASSRGLGGVDYNEQFF.

J is TRBJ1-1 and V is TRBV10-3, with 11 bases fitting TRBD1. The V gene's germline CDR1 is ENHRY and CDR2 SYGVKD. V lost 6 bases, J lost 6 bases, and 6 bases stayed unmatched. This CDR3 comprises 14 residues. As DNA, the CDR3 is TGTGCCATCAGCTTGGACAGGGGGCTGTCTGAAGCTTTCTTT. Amino acids: CAISLDRGLSEAFF.

Ten or more counts support this clonotype. V gene TRBV7-3 combines with J gene TRBJ2-3; 9 nucleotides match TRBD1. The CDR3 extends over 15 amino acids. The ends lost 1 base at V and 8 bases at J; junction bases unmatched: 7. Germline V lookup: CDR1 SGHTA, CDR2 FQGTGA. As DNA, the CDR3 is TGTGCCAGCAGCTTAATAGCCGACAGGGGGAGTACGCAGTATTTT. As protein: CASSLIADRGSTQYF.

Written as DNA, the CDR3 is TGTGCCAGCAGTCAGACAGGCCATAGCAATCAGCCCCAGCATTTT. It yields the protein CASSQTGHSNQPQHF. V usage is TRBV27 and J usage is TRBJ1-5; possible D gene TRBD1, 6 bases. The CDR3 has 15 residues. The V gene's germline CDR1 is MNHEY and CDR2 SMNVEV (reference sequence). V dropped 5 bases and J dropped 0 bases, with 11 bases sitting between them.

The sample holds a few counts of this clonotype. One end of the junction fails to match germline, which may point to a read error. V usage is TRBV4-2 and J usage is TRBJ1-2; D not resolved. Germline V gene lookup returns CDR1 LGHNA and CDR2 YNFKEQ. CDR3 length: 14 residues. As DNA, the CDR3 is TGTGCCAGCAGCCAAGAGGGCGGGTTAGATTCCTCCCTCTTC. Translation gives CASSQEGGLDSSLF.

This chain links TRBV9 with TRBJ2-1; no firm D call. The CDR3 totals 15 residues. Germline V lookup: CDR1 SGDLS, CDR2 YYNGEE. Trimming pared 0 bases from V and 5 bases from J, leaving 12 bases between. The CDR3 sequence is CASSVATRSNNEQFF. Written as DNA, the CDR3 is TGTGCCAGCAGCGTAGCTACGAGGTCGAACAATGAGCAGTTCTTC.

This clonotype showed up just a few times. This chain links TRBV6-6 with TRBJ1-4; 7 nucleotides align to TRBD1. In germline, CDR1 is MNHNY, CDR2 SVGAGI (reference sequence). Losses at the gene ends were 4 bases for V and 8 bases for J; bases not matched to a gene: 4. The CDR3 runs to 13 residues. The CDR3 region has the DNA TGTGCCAGCAGTTCGACAGGGAAAGAAAAACTGTTTTTT. Translation gives CASSSTGKEKLFF.

This chain connects TRBV24-1 to TRBJ2-1; 10 positions agree with TRBD2. The CDR3 covers 18 residues. J was trimmed by 6 bases and V by 2 bases; bases with no gene match: 12. Germline V lookup: CDR1 KGHDR, CDR2 SFDVKD. The CDR3 DNA reads as TGTGCCACCAGTGATTCTGAAGATCTAGCGGGAGTCGGCAATGAGCAGTTCTTC. Its translation is CATSDSEDLAGVGNEQFF.

This sequence joins TRBV28 and TRBJ2-4; D is tentatively TRBD1 or TRBD2 (5 bases each). V gave up 5 bases and J gave up 0 bases, with 29 bases separating them. The CDR3 runs 21 residues. The germline V gene has CDR1 MDHEN and CDR2 SYDVKM. CDR3 in amino acids: CASSLPPRLGDITLAKNIQYF. The CDR3 region has the DNA TGTGCCAGCAGTCTCCCGCCGAGGTTGGGGGATATCACCCTAGCCAAAAACATTCAGTACTTC. The variable domain in full, with the rest retrieved from reference TRBV28 and TRBJ2-4, is DVKVTQSSRYLVKRTGEKVFLECVQDMDHENMFWYRQDPGLGLRLIYFSYDVKMKEKGDIPEGYSVSREKKERFSLILESASTNQTSMYLCASSLPPRLGDITLAKNIQYFGAGTRLSVL.

This chain connects TRBV21-1 to TRBJ1-1; the table's D gene call, TRBD1, was not cross checked with the DNA. TRBV21-1 is a pseudogene. This CDR3 is built from 15 residues. Written as DNA, the CDR3 is TGTGCCAGCAGCAACCTTTTACAGGGGGCATCAGAAGCTTTCTTT. This encodes CASSNLLQGASEAFF.

The chain is built from TRBV7-2 and TRBJ1-5; unclear D gene. V was trimmed by 3 bases and J by 3 bases, leaving 9 bases between them. CDR3 length equals 14 residues. Germline CDR1 and CDR2: SGHTA and FQGNSA. The CDR3 here is CASSFRSSNQPQHF. In nucleotides, the CDR3 is TGTGCCAGCAGCTTCAGAAGCTCCAATCAGCCCCAGCATTTT.

At least ten counts were recorded for this clonotype. The rearrangement uses TRBV6-5 and TRBJ1-6; D not certain. CDR3 length equals 17 residues. Trimming cost V 6 bases and J 6 bases, with 21 bases left between them. Germline V gives CDR1 MNHEY, CDR2 SVGAGI. The CDR3 reads CASRVTRSRSANSPLHF. In DNA form, the CDR3 reads TGTGCCAGCAGGGTAACTCGGTCGAGAAGTGCTAATTCACCCCTCCACTTT.

DNA for the CDR3: TGTGCCAGCGGTCGGACAGGGGGCTACTACGAGCAGTACTTC. This encodes CASGRTGGYYEQYF. The chain employs TRBV7-9 and TRBJ2-7, with 11 positions matching TRBD1. Unmatched junction bases numbered 6, after V lost 8 bases and J lost 3 bases. This CDR3 region has 14 residues. Germline CDR1 is SEHNR and CDR2 is FQNEAQ (reference sequence).

This clonotype was seen a handful of times. This chain joins TRBV30 and TRBJ2-5, with 8 bases matching TRBD2. V gave up 2 bases and J gave up 0 bases; unmatched junction bases: 5. From germline, CDR1 is GTSNPN and CDR2 SVGIG (reference sequence). This CDR3 contains 15 residues. CDR3 coding DNA: TGTGCCTGGAGTCGGGGGGGCCGAAACCAAGAGACCCAGTACTTC. Its protein is CAWSRGGRNQETQYF.

This clonotype was recorded at least ten times. This sequence joins TRBV19 and TRBJ2-5; either TRBD1 or TRBD2 may fit D (5 bases each). With 4 bases removed from V and 3 bases from J, the gap between germline ends came to 12 bases. CDR3 size: 14 residues. The germline V gene has CDR1 LNHDA and CDR2 SQIVND (reference sequence). CDR3 sequence reads: CASSSRDEKETQYF. CDR3 DNA sequence: TGTGCCAGTAGTAGCCGGGACGAAAAAGAGACCCAGTACTTC. Supplemented by reference TRBV19 and TRBJ2-5, the full variable domain reads DGGITQSPKYLFRKEGQNVTLSCEQNLNHDAMYWYRQDPGQGLRLIYYSQIVNDFQKGDIAEGYSVSREKKESFPLTVTSAQKNPTAFYLCASSSRDEKETQYFGPGTRLLVL.

This clonotype was detected a few times. The CDR3 here is CASRRDSFNEKLFF. CDR3 DNA sequence: TGTGCCAGCAGGAGGGACAGCTTTAATGAAAAACTGTTTTTT. The chain has TRBV7-9 and TRBJ1-4; 7 nucleotides match TRBD1. V shed 6 bases, J shed 4 bases, and the junction held 5 bases outside the gene matches. The V gene's germline CDR1 is SEHNR and CDR2 FQNEAQ (reference sequence). The length of the CDR3 is 14 residues.

This clonotype was seen more than once but under ten times. The gene calls are TRBV2 and TRBJ2-5; 10 bases map to TRBD2. The germline CDR1 and CDR2 sequences are SNHLY and FYNNEI. There are 14 residues in the CDR3. The V segment lost 8 bases and the J segment 3 bases; nucleotides outside the gene matches: 6. CDR3 in amino acids: CASARTSGKETQYF. CDR3 sequence (DNA): TGTGCCAGCGCCCGGACTAGCGGAAAAGAGACCCAGTACTTC.

This clonotype turned up a few times. The chain employs TRBV7-9 and TRBJ2-2; D gene uncertain. This CDR3 is 17 amino acids long. In germline, CDR1 is SEHNR, CDR2 FQNEAQ (reference sequence). The V end was cut by 5 bases, the J end by 1 base, with 17 bases between. The CDR3 region has the DNA TGTGCCAGCAGCGACCCTGGATGGGGTCGGAACACCGGGGAGCTGTTTTTT. It encodes CASSDPGWGRNTGELFF.

This chain uses TRBV7-2 with TRBJ2-1; D not certain. Germline lookup yields CDR1 SGHTA and CDR2 FQGNSA. The V gene lost 5 bases and the J gene lost 1 base, with 12 bases spanning the gap. The CDR3 consists of 15 residues. The CDR3: CASSRDLLSYNEQFF. In DNA, the CDR3 is TGTGCCAGCAGCCGAGACTTGTTGTCCTACAATGAGCAGTTCTTC.

The chain carries TRBV20-1 and TRBJ2-4, with 8 bases aligning to TRBD2. This CDR3 is 13 amino acids long. The germline V gene has CDR1 DFQATT and CDR2 SNEGSKA (reference sequence). The V segment lost 4 bases and the J segment 6 bases; nucleotides outside the gene matches: 5. The CDR3 here is CSAKKRGINIQYF. Written as DNA, the CDR3 is TGCAGTGCTAAAAAGCGGGGGATAAACATTCAGTACTTC.

The chain employs TRBV12-3 or TRBV12-4 and TRBJ2-1; the match to TRBD2 covers 10 bases. This CDR3 contains 14 residues. J was trimmed by 12 bases and V by 6 bases; bases with no gene match: 11. CDR3 residues: CASRKTSGISAQFF. In DNA, the CDR3 is TGTGCCAGCAGGAAAACTAGCGGGATCTCCGCGCAGTTCTTC.

The chain is built from TRBV12-3 or TRBV12-4 and TRBJ2-1, with 16 bases aligning to TRBD2. With 3 bases clipped from V and 0 bases from J, the junction kept 5 bases outside the gene matches. CDR3 length equals 19 residues. CDR3 in amino acids: CASSFGGLAGGASYNEQFF. CDR3 in DNA: TGTGCCAGCAGTTTTGGGGGACTAGCGGGGGGGGCCTCCTACAATGAGCAGTTCTTC.

This sequence joins TRBV15 and TRBJ2-5; D gene unclear. Germline CDR1 is LNHNV and CDR2 is YYDKDF (reference sequence). This CDR3 contains 15 residues. Trimming cost V 4 bases and J 5 bases, with 17 bases left between them. CDR3 loop: CATSTRIGTRETQYF. The CDR3 DNA reads as TGTGCCACCAGCACCCGGATAGGTACAAGGGAGACCCAGTACTTC.

This clonotype was observed a few times. The chain uses TRBV4-2 and TRBJ2-4; D is perhaps TRBD1 (6 bases). Germline CDR1 is LGHNA and CDR2 is YNFKEQ. Trimming removed 0 bases at V and 0 bases at J, with 9 bases between. This CDR3 is built from 16 residues. The DNA of the CDR3 is TGTGCCAGCAGCCAAGAACAGGGTCTAGCCAAAAACATTCAGTACTTC. This gives the protein CASSQEQGLAKNIQYF.